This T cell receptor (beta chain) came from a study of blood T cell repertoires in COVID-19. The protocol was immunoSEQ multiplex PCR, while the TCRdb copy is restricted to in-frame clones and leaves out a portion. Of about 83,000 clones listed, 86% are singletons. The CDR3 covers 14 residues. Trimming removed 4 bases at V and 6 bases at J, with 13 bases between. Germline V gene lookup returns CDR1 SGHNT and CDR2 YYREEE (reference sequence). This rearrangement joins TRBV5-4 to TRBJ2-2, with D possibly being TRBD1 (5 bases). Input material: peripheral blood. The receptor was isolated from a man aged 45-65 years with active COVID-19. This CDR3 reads CASSAAEGAGELFF. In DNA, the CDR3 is TGTGCCAGCAGCGCCGCCGAAGGGGCCGGGGAGCTGTTTTTT.